These 6 T cell receptor beta chains originate from one sample sequenced in a study of CD8 T cells in ankylosing spondylitis. The study, taken as a whole, reports: Among TCR beta sequences, a motif of under ten highly homologous variants appeared characteristic of ankylosing spondylitis blood.

One entry per CDR3 protein results from TCRdb running MiXCR on the 5' RACE reads. The data hold about 840,000 distinct CDR3 sequences, with approximately 10% observed a single time. The antigens of these receptors remain unknown. The source material was blood, either unsorted or a sorted T cell fraction (not recorded which). These receptors were collected from a male donor with ankylosing spondylitis.

This clonotype was picked up many times. V is TRBV6-5 and J is TRBJ2-3; possibly TRBD1 or TRBD2 for D (5 bases each). The germline V gene has CDR1 MNHEY and CDR2 SVGAGI. The V gene lost 4 bases and the J gene lost 0 bases, with 11 bases spanning the gap. The CDR3 loop spans 15 amino acids. The CDR3 region is CASSSRDPSTDTQYF. DNA for the CDR3: TGTGCCAGCAGTTCCCGGGACCCTAGCACAGATACGCAGTATTTT.

The chain is built from TRBV7-2 and TRBJ2-6, with a possible D match to TRBD1 (5 bases). The CDR3 consists of 17 residues. V was trimmed by 3 bases and J by 3 bases, leaving 15 bases between them. The germline gives CDR1 SGHTA, CDR2 FQGNSA. The CDR3 spells CASSFITRARGANVLTF. The CDR3 coding sequence is TGTGCCAGCAGCTTTATTACCAGGGCGCGTGGGGCCAACGTCCTGACTTTC.

This clonotype came up a few times. The CDR3 DNA reads as TGTGCCAGCAGCCTCGTCATCAACACCGGGGAGCTGTTTTTT. Encoded protein: CASSLVINTGELFF. The V and J genes are TRBV7-2 and TRBJ2-2; no clear D gene. The CDR3 is 14 amino acids. The germline V and J ends were trimmed by 5 bases and 2 bases, with 9 bases remaining between them. Per germline, CDR1 SGHTA and CDR2 FQGNSA.

V gene TRBV7-6 combines with J gene TRBJ2-3, with D unresolved. The V and J ends lost 2 bases and 2 bases respectively, with 8 bases between them. CDR3 length equals 14 residues. Germline assignment: CDR1 SGHVS and CDR2 FNYEAQ. CDR3 loop: CASSLTRTTDTQYF. The CDR3 region has the DNA TGTGCCAGCAGCTTAACCCGAACCACAGATACGCAGTATTTT.

This clonotype was picked up a small number of times. The chain recombines TRBV9 with TRBJ1-2, with 8 bases identical to TRBD1. CDR1 and CDR2 (germline): SGDLS, YYNGEE. The CDR3 covers 14 residues. The junction had 8 bases not matched to a gene; V was cut back by 8 bases and J by 2 bases. CDR3 coding DNA: TGTGCCAGTACGACTCGACAGGGGAACTATGGCTACACCTTC. Protein: CASTTRQGNYGYTF.

This clonotype was picked up many times. This chain uses TRBV29-1 with TRBJ2-1; D uncertain. The germline V gene has CDR1 SQVTM and CDR2 ANQGSEA. This CDR3 has 13 amino acids. V was cut by 1 base and J by 3 bases, with 7 bases left in between. The CDR3: CSVEGPNYNEQFF. The CDR3 bases are TGCAGCGTTGAAGGGCCAAACTACAATGAGCAGTTCTTC.